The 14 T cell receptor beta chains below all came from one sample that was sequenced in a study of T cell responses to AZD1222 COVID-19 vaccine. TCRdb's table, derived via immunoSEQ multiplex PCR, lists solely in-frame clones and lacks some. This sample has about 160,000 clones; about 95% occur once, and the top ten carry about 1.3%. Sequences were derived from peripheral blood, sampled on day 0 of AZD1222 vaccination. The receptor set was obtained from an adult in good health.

The CDR3 DNA sequence: TGTGCCAGCAGCCACGGCGGGGCCACCTATGGCTACACCTTC. As protein: CASSHGGATYGYTF. V is TRBV14 and J is TRBJ1-2; the D gene is possibly TRBD1 (5 bases). CDR3 length: 14 residues. CDR1 is SGHDN, CDR2 FVKESK, per germline. V dropped 3 bases and J dropped 4 bases, with 12 bases sitting between them.

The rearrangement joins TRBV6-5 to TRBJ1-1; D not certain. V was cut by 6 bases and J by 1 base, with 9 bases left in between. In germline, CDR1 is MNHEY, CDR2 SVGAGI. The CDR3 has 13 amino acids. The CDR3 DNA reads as TGTGCCAGCAGCCTACAGAAGAACACTGAAGCTTTCTTT. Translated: CASSLQKNTEAFF.

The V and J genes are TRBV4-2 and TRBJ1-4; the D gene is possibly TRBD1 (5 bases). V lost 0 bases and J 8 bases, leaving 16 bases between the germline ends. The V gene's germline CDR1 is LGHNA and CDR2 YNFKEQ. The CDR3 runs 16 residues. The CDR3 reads CASSQEVGGLGEKLFF. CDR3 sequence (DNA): TGTGCCAGCAGCCAAGAGGTTGGGGGTTTGGGAGAAAAACTGTTTTTT.

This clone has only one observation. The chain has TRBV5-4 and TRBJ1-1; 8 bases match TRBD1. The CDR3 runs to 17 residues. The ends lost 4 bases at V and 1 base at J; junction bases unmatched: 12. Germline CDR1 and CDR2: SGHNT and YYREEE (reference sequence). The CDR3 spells CASSRAQGANPNTEAFF. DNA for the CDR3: TGTGCCAGCAGCCGTGCCCAGGGGGCTAACCCGAACACTGAAGCTTTCTTT.

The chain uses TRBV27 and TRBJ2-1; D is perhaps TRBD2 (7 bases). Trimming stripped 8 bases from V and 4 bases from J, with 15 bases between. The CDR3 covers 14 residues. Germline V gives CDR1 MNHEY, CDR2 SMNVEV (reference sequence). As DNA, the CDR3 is TGTGCCAGCGGAGTCAGGGGAGGGTACAATGAGCAGTTCTTC. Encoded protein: CASGVRGGYNEQFF.

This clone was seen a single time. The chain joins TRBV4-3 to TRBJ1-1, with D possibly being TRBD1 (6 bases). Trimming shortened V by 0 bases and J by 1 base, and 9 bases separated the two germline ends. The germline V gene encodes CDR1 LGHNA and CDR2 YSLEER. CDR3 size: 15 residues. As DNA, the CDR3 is TGCGCCAGCAGCCAAGAGCCAGGGGCGAACACTGAAGCTTTCTTT. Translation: CASSQEPGANTEAFF.

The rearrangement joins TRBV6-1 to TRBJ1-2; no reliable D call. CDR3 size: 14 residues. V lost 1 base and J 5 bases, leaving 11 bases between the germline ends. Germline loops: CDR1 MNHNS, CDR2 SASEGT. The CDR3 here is CASSEGADLYGYTF. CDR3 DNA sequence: TGTGCCAGCAGTGAAGGAGCGGATCTTTATGGCTACACCTTC.

CDR3 region: CASSLALGHEQYV. In DNA, the CDR3 is TGTGCCAGCAGTCTAGCTTTGGGCCACGAGCAGTACGTC. The chain employs TRBV7-8 and TRBJ2-7; possible D gene TRBD2, 5 bases. The V end was cut by 6 bases, the J end by 5 bases, with 14 bases between. This CDR3 comprises 13 residues. Per the germline V gene, CDR1 is SGHVS and CDR2 is FQNEAQ.

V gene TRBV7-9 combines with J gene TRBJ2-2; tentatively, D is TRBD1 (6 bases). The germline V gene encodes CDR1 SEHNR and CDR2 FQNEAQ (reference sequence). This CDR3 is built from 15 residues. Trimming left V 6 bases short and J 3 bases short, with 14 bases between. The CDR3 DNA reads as TGTGCCAGCAGAAGGACAGAAGGAGACACCGGGGAGCTGTTTTTT. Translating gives CASRRTEGDTGELFF.

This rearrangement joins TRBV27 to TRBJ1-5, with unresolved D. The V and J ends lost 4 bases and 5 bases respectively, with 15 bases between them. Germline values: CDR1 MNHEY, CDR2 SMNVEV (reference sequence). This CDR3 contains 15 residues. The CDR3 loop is CASSSGSRTDQPQHF. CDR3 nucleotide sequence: TGTGCCAGCAGTTCGGGGTCCCGGACGGATCAGCCCCAGCATTTT.

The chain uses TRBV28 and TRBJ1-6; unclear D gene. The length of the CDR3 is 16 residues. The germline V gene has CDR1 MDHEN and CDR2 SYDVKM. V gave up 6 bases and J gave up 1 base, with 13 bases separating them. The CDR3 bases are TGTGCCAGCAGCCCCGCCGGGGTGTCCTATAATTCACCCCTCCACTTT. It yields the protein CASSPAGVSYNSPLHF.

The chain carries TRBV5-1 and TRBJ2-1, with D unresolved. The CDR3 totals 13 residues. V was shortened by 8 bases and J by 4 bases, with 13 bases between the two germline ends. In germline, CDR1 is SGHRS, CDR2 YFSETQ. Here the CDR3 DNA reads TGCGCCAGTAAGGATGGAGCTTACAATGAGCAGTTCTTC. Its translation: CASKDGAYNEQFF.

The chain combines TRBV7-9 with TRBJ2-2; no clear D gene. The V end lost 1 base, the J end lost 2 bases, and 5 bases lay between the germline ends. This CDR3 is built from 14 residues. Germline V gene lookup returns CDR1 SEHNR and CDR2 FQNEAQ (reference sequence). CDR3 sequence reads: CASSLELNTGELFF. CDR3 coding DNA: TGTGCCAGCAGCTTAGAACTCAACACCGGGGAGCTGTTTTTT.

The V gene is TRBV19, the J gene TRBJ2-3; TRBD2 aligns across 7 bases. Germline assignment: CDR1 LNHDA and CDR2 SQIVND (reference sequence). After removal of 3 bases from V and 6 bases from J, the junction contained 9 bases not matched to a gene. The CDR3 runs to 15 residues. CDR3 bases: TGTGCCAGTAGTATTGGGGGGGGTGTAGCCGATACGCAGTATTTT. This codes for CASSIGGGVADTQYF.